This T cell receptor (beta chain) was identified in a study of response to subunit inactivated influenza vaccine. This clonotype has more than one count but fewer than ten. Trimming left V 4 bases short and J 0 bases short, with 7 bases between. Germline V gives CDR1 SQVTM, CDR2 ANQGSEA. This CDR3 comprises 13 residues. Using its own MiXCR run on the RT-PCR reads, TCRdb lists one record per CDR3 protein. The table includes about 570,000 distinct CDR3 sequences, about 10% detected once. These records were also assigned to another study, of T cells expressing NK-cell markers. Per that study: Production of TCR beta cDNA relied on 5'RACE template switching with UMIs.

The chain carries TRBV29-1 and TRBJ2-1; D possibly corresponds to TRBD1 (6 bases). Sequencing used PBMCs from blood, obtained on the day of vaccination. The origin of this receptor is a man aged 45-65 years who received an inactivated influenza vaccine. CDR3 loop: CSVGDISYNEQFF. CDR3 nucleotide sequence: TGCAGCGTTGGGGACATCTCCTACAATGAGCAGTTCTTC.